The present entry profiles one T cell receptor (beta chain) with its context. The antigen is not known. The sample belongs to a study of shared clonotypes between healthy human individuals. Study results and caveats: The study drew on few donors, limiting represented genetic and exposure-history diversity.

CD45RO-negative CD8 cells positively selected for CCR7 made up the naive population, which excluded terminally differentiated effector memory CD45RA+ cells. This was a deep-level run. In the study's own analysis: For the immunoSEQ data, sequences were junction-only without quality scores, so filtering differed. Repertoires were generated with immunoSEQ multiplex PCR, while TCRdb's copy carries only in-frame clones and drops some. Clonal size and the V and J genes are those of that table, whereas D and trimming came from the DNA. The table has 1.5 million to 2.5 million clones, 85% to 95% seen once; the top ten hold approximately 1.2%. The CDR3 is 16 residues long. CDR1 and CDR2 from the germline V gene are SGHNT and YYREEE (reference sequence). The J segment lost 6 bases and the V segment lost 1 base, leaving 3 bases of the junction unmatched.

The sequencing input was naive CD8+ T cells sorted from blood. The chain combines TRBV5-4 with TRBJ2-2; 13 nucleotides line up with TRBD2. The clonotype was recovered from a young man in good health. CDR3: CASSLTSGRAAGELFF. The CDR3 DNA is TGTGCCAGCAGCTTGACTAGCGGGAGGGCGGCCGGGGAGCTGTTTTTT. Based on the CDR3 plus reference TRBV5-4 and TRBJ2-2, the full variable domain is ETGVTQSPTHLIKTRGQQVTLRCSSQSGHNTVSWYQQALGQGPQFIFQYYREEENGRGNFPPRFSGLQFPNYSSELNVNALELDDSALYLCASSLTSGRAAGELFFGEGSRLTVL.